The clone carrying this T cell receptor beta chain was recorded only once. These data belong to a study of blood T cell repertoires in COVID-19. Study-wide background: COVID-19 samples collected from the United States, Italy and Spain covered acute and convalescent phases. From T cells, B-cell-depleted T cells, or PBMCs came the material, which was cDNA or gDNA.

The method was immunoSEQ multiplex PCR; TCRdb's version includes in-frame clones alone and lacks a portion of them. The table has approximately 280,000 clones, more than 75% seen once. Ages ranged from about 18 to 89 years, with residence in approximately 23 US areas. Membership in each cohort depended on participant-reported clinical history. The germline CDR1 and CDR2 sequences are MGHRA and YSYEKL. The CDR3 loop spans 17 amino acids. Trimming took off 1 base at V and 0 bases at J, with 15 bases between the two ends. Sequenced input: PBMCs or T cells enriched from blood (not recorded which). The chain uses TRBV4-1 and TRBJ1-1; D is possibly TRBD1 (5 bases). The sequence derives from a woman between 18 and 30 years old who had recovered from COVID-19. CDR3 residues: CASSQAGGKTMNTEAFF. CDR3 in DNA: TGCGCCAGCAGCCAAGCCGGGGGAAAGACCATGAACACTGAAGCTTTCTTT.